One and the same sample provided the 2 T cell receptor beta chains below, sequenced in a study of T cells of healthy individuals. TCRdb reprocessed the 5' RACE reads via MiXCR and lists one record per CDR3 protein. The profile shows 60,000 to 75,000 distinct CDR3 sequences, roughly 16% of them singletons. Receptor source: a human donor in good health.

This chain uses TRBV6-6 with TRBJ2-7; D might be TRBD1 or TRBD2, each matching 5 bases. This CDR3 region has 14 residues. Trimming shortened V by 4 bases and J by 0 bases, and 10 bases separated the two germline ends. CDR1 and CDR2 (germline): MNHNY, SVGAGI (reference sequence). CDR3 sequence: CASSSRDDSYEQYF. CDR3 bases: TGTGCCAGCAGTTCCCGGGACGACTCCTACGAGCAGTACTTC.

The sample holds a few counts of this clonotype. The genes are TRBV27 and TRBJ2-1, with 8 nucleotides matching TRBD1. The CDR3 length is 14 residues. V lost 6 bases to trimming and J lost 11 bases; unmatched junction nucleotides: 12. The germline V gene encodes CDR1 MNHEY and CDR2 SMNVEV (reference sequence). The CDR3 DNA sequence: TGTGCCAGCAGCTTGGGACAGGAGTTAAGGAAGCAGTTCTTC. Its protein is CASSLGQELRKQFF.